This is a list of T cell receptor beta chains from one sample in a study of cytomegalovirus exposure and HLA in healthy donors. Measured with immunoSEQ multiplex PCR; TCRdb has only the in-frame clones, and not every one. This sample has fewer than 200,000 clones, with 84% found just once. The specimen sequenced was PBMCs. These receptors were taken from a young woman in good health and CMV-seropositive. CDR3s include the opening cysteine and the closing phenylalanine or tryptophan. A D gene is named only where the DNA matches it firmly. Only part of the rows carry a size: once, few, many, or a class if the clone is expanded.

D gene	V gene	J gene	clone size	CDR3 protein	CDR3 DNA
NA	TRBV4-2	TRBJ1-2	NA	CASSQDSAGFNYGYTF	TGTGCCAGCAGCCAAGACAGCGCGGGATTTAACTATGGCTACACCTTC
NA	TRBV11-2	TRBJ2-7	NA	CASSLGHHLSYEQYF	TGTGCCAGCAGCTTAGGCCACCACTTGTCCTACGAGCAGTACTTC
TRBD1	TRBV2	TRBJ2-7	NA	CASRPTGGEQYF	TGTGCCAGCAGGCCTACAGGGGGCGAGCAGTACTTC
TRBD1	TRBV11-2	TRBJ2-1	NA	CASSLVKGQAYNEQFF	TGTGCCAGCAGCTTAGTGAAGGGACAGGCCTACAATGAGCAGTTCTTC
TRBD2	TRBV7-9	TRBJ2-3	NA	CASSPTGREGDTQYF	TGTGCCAGCAGCCCAACGGGGAGGGAAGGAGATACGCAGTATTTT
NA	TRBV28	TRBJ1-2	NA	CASSLEVRVNYGYTF	TGTGCCAGCAGTTTAGAAGTCAGGGTGAACTATGGCTACACCTTC
NA	TRBV10-3	TRBJ2-1	NA	CAINTNGDNEQFF	TGTGCCATCAACACCAACGGGGACAATGAGCAGTTCTTC
NA	TRBV6-1	TRBJ2-5	NA	CASSALTQYF	TGTGCCAGCAGTGCTCTGACCCAGTACTTC
TRBD2	TRBV29-1	TRBJ2-5	NA	CSAGTNQETQYF	TGCAGCGCCGGGACTAACCAAGAGACCCAGTACTTC
NA	TRBV28	TRBJ2-7	NA	CASSPLYEQYF	TGTGCCAGCAGCCCCCTCTACGAGCAGTACTTC
NA	TRBV9	TRBJ2-7	NA	CASSVNFAGEQYF	TGTGCCAGCAGCGTAAATTTCGCGGGCGAGCAGTACTTC
NA	TRBV6-1	TRBJ1-3	once	CASRTGTRNTIYF	TGTGCCAGCAGGACCGGGACAAGAAACACCATATATTTT
TRBD2	TRBV6-6	TRBJ2-2	many	CASSPGLADTGELFF	TGTGCCAGCAGTCCCGGACTAGCGGATACCGGGGAGCTGTTTTTT
NA	TRBV9	TRBJ1-2	NA	CASSVGAEANYGYTF	TGTGCCAGCAGCGTAGGGGCAGAAGCTAACTATGGCTACACCTTC
TRBD2	TRBV5-1	TRBJ2-3	few	CASSFAGGGTDTQYF	TGCGCCAGCAGCTTCGCGGGGGGTGGCACAGATACGCAGTATTTT
NA	TRBV2	TRBJ2-3	NA	CASMPSGTDTQYF	TGTGCCAGCATGCCTAGCGGCACAGATACGCAGTATTTT
TRBD2	TRBV18	TRBJ2-1	NA	CASSPESAGGLYEQFF	TGTGCCAGCTCACCAGAGAGTGCGGGGGGATTGTATGAGCAGTTCTTC
TRBD1	TRBV5-6	TRBJ2-1	NA	CASTRTGGNEQFF	TGTGCCAGCACCCGGACAGGGGGCAATGAGCAGTTCTTC
NA	TRBV25-1	TRBJ2-2	NA	CASSGLANTGELFF	TGTGCCAGCAGTGGACTAGCGAACACCGGGGAGCTGTTTTTT
TRBD1	TRBV5-6	TRBJ2-3	few	CASSLGLGRGTDTQYF	TGTGCCAGCAGCTTGGGACTGGGCAGGGGGACAGATACGCAGTATTTT
NA	TRBV27	TRBJ2-7	once	CASSPRARDTKRSYEQYF	TGTGCCAGCAGTCCACGAGCCCGGGACACCAAACGCTCCTACGAGCAGTACTTC
NA	TRBV15	TRBJ1-5	NA	CATSRVSGGPDQPQHF	TGTGCCACCAGCAGAGTATCGGGGGGCCCTGATCAGCCCCAGCATTTT
NA	TRBV7-9	TRBJ2-1	NA	CASSLDGTWAGGEQFF	TGTGCCAGCAGCTTAGATGGGACTTGGGCCGGGGGTGAGCAGTTCTTC
NA	TRBV29-1	TRBJ2-1	NA	CSDKGESSYNEQFF	TGCAGCGATAAGGGGGAATCGTCCTACAATGAGCAGTTCTTC
NA	TRBV7-3	TRBJ2-5	NA	CASSLMGGETQYF	TGTGCCAGCAGCTTGATGGGGGGAGAGACCCAGTACTTC
NA	TRBV11-2	TRBJ2-7	NA	CASSLPGHPYEQYF	TGTGCCAGCAGCCTCCCGGGACACCCCTACGAGCAGTACTTC
NA	TRBV21-1	TRBJ2-7	NA	CASPRESYEQYF	TGTGCCAGCCCCAGGGAATCCTACGAGCAGTACTTC
TRBD1	TRBV5-4	TRBJ1-1	NA	CASSARGAIEAFF	TGTGCCAGCAGTGCCAGGGGGGCGATTGAAGCTTTCTTT
NA	TRBV19	TRBJ1-5	few	CASTNPNQPQHF	TGTGCCAGTACCAATCCCAATCAGCCCCAGCATTTT
TRBD2	TRBV5-6	TRBJ2-5	NA	CASSPLAGENQETQYF	TGTGCCAGCAGCCCCTTAGCGGGGGAGAACCAAGAGACCCAGTACTTC
TRBD1	TRBV5-6	TRBJ2-1	NA	CASSGMGQGGVYNEQFF	TGTGCCAGCAGCGGAATGGGACAGGGAGGGGTCTACAATGAGCAGTTCTTC
NA	TRBV19	TRBJ1-5	NA	CASGPQGIQPQHF	TGTGCCAGTGGACCTCAGGGGATTCAGCCCCAGCATTTT
TRBD1	TRBV19	TRBJ1-6	NA	CASSTMARTGGNSPLHF	TGTGCCAGTAGTACCATGGCCCGGACAGGGGGGAATTCACCCCTCCACTTT
NA	TRBV13	TRBJ2-7	NA	CASSTKREVSDEQYF	TGTGCCAGCAGTACCAAAAGAGAGGTTTCGGACGAGCAGTACTTC
TRBD1	TRBV5-4	TRBJ2-5	NA	CASSFKWDSKQETQYF	TGTGCCAGCAGCTTCAAATGGGACAGCAAACAAGAGACCCAGTACTTC
TRBD2	TRBV5-1	TRBJ2-1	NA	CASSTGEGLSYNEQFF	TGCGCCAGCAGCACCGGGGAGGGCCTCTCCTACAATGAGCAGTTCTTC
NA	TRBV2	TRBJ1-3	NA	CASSDSPTIYF	TGTGCCAGCAGTGACAGTCCCACCATATATTTT
NA	TRBV2	TRBJ2-7	few	CASRMAIGYEQYF	TGTGCCAGCAGAATGGCGATCGGGTACGAGCAGTACTTC
NA	TRBV12-2	TRBJ1-2	NA	CASRLGGSNYGYTF	TGTGCAAGTCGCTTGGGGGGTTCTAACTATGGCTACACCTTC
TRBD1	TRBV11-1	TRBJ2-2	NA	CASSVGTGGTGELFF	TGTGCCAGCAGCGTCGGGACAGGGGGGACCGGGGAGCTGTTTTTT
TRBD1	TRBV27	TRBJ2-7	NA	CASSLIRGRVYEQYF	TGTGCCAGCAGTTTAATCAGGGGGCGCGTCTACGAGCAGTACTTC
NA	TRBV7-2	TRBJ2-3	once	CASQASDTQYF	TGTGCCAGTCAAGCGTCGGATACGCAGTATTTT
NA	TRBV27	TRBJ2-3	NA	CASNPVNREGTDTQYF	TGTGCCAGCAACCCCGTTAACAGGGAGGGGACAGATACGCAGTATTTT
NA	TRBV2	TRBJ1-5	few	CASSRLDNSNQPQHF	TGTGCCAGCAGTCGACTGGACAACAGCAATCAGCCCCAGCATTTT
TRBD1	TRBV7-9	TRBJ1-6	once	CASSFQGQGNSPLHF	TGTGCCAGCAGCTTTCAGGGACAGGGGAATTCACCCCTCCACTTT
NA	TRBV5-1	TRBJ2-3	NA	CASSEGTSPRGLVEYF	TGCGCCAGCAGCGAAGGGACTTCCCCACGGGGCTTAGTAGAGTATTTT
NA	TRBV11-1	TRBJ2-5	NA	CASSLVRRTGETQYF	TGTGCCAGCAGCTTAGTCAGGCGGACGGGGGAGACCCAGTACTTC
NA	TRBV6-5	TRBJ2-7	NA	CASKELIGHYEQYF	TGTGCCAGCAAGGAGTTGATAGGACACTACGAGCAGTACTTC
TRBD2	TRBV6-5	TRBJ2-1	once	CASSRTSAYNEQFF	TGTGCCAGCAGCCGGACTAGCGCCTACAATGAGCAGTTCTTC
NA	TRBV1	TRBJ2-5	NA	CTSSHARGGRETQYF	TGCACCAGCAGCCATGCCCGAGGGGGTAGGGAGACCCAGTACTTC
NA	TRBV7-8	TRBJ1-3	NA	CASSLASGNTIYF	TGTGCCAGCAGCTTAGCCAGTGGAAACACCATATATTTT
NA	TRBV5-4	TRBJ2-1	NA	CASSLTENEQFF	TGTGCCAGCAGCTTGACAGAGAACGAGCAGTTCTTC
TRBD1	TRBV29-1	TRBJ2-5	NA	CSVGQAKETQYF	TGCAGCGTGGGACAGGCGAAAGAGACCCAGTACTTC
NA	TRBV9	TRBJ2-5	NA	CASSVGLEVETQYF	TGTGCCAGCAGCGTAGGGCTGGAGGTGGAGACCCAGTACTTC
TRBD2	TRBV2	TRBJ2-3	NA	CASNYRTSGGASTDTQYF	TGTGCCAGCAACTACAGGACTAGCGGGGGGGCCTCGACAGATACGCAGTATTTT
TRBD1	TRBV29-1	TRBJ2-7	NA	CSVETGGKGYEQYF	TGCAGCGTTGAAACAGGGGGCAAGGGATACGAGCAGTACTTC
NA	TRBV21-1	TRBJ1-5	few	CASSKTGNQPQHF	TGTGCCAGCAGCAAAACAGGGAATCAGCCCCAGCATTTT